This T cell receptor beta chain was documented in a study of T cells after posttransplantation cyclophosphamide. Study results and caveats: Blood and skin or GI T cell repertoires showed limited TRB overlap.

On the day of bone marrow donation, the related graft donor provided peripheral blood. Notes on this clone: Its target is not known.

Clones were read by immunoSEQ multiplex PCR, and TCRdb kept only the in-frame ones, dropping some. The profile covers 51,000 or so clones, with 94% appearing a single time and roughly 3.1% taken by the ten largest. Sequencing input: PBMCs. This clonotype originated in a woman younger than 45 in good health and a related stem cell transplant donor.

The CDR3 loop reads CSARVTGVFHF. CDR3 sequence (DNA): TGCAGTGCTAGAGTTACAGGGGTTTTTCATTTT. This chain links TRBV20-1 with TRBJ1-5; 7 bases align to TRBD1. V lost 1 base, J lost 16 bases, and 7 bases stayed unmatched. In germline, CDR1 is DFQATT, CDR2 SNEGSKA (reference sequence). The CDR3 consists of 11 residues.